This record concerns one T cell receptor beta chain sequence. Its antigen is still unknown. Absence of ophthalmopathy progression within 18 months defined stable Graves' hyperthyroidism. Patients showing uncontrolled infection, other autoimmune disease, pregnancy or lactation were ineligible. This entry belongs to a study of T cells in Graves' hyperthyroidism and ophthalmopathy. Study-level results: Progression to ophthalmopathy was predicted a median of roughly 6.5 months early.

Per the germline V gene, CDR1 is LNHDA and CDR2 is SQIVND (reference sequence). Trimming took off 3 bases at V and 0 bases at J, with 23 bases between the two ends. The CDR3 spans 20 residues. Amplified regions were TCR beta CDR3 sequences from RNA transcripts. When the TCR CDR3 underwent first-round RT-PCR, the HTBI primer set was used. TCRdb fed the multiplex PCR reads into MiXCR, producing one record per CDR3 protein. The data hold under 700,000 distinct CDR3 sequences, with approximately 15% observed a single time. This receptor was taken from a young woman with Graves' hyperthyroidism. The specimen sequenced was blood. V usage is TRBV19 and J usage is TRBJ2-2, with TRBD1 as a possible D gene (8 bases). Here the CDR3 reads CASSISLPGRGQANTGELFF. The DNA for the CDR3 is TGTGCCAGTAGTATTTCGCTGCCGGGGAGGGGACAGGCGAACACCGGGGAGCTGTTTTTT.